This TCR beta chain stems from a study of a mutant IDH1 vaccine in newly diagnosed glioma. About the research overall: Initiation of the vaccine course occurred 4-6 weeks after radiotherapy alone, or alongside temozolomide cycles. Whole-study findings and limits: Approximately 95% of patients showed vaccine-induced immune responses across multiple MHC alleles.

Deletions cut 6 bases from V and 4 bases from J, with 10 bases between. This CDR3 has 13 residues. Germline CDR1 is SGHRS and CDR2 is YFSETQ. As concerns this clone: What it binds is unknown.

The time point was: week 5, during vaccination. One vaccine dose held 300 ug of mutant IDH1 20-mer peptide and came with topical imiquimod. The table came from immunoSEQ multiplex PCR; TCRdb's copy has only in-frame clones and leaves some out. The sample consists of about 40,000 clones, 90% to 95% of them appearing once. The specimen was PBMCs, collected from a glioma patient whose treatment included an IDH1 peptide vaccine. This chain connects TRBV5-1 to TRBJ2-2, with D uncertain. This receptor was identified in a man between 45 and 60 years old with glioma. CDR3 loop: CASIPGTTGELFF. CDR3 DNA sequence: TGCGCCAGCATCCCCGGCACCACCGGGGAGCTGTTTTTT.